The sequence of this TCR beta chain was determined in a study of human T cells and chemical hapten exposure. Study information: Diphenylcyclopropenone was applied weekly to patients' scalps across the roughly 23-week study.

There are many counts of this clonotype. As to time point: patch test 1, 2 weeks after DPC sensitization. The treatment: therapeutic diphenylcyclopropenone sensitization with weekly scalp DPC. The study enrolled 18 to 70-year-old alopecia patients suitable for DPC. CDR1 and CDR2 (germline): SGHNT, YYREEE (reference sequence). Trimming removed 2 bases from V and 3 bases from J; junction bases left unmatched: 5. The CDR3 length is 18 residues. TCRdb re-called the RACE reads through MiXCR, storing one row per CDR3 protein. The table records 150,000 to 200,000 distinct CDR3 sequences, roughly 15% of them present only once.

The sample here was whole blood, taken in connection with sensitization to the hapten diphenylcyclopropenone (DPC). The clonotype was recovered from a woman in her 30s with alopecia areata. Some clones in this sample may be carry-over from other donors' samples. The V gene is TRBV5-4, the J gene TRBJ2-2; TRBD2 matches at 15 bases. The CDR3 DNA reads TGTGCCAGCAGCTTCGGACTAGCGGGAGGGCCCGACACCGGGGAGCTGTTTTTT. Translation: CASSFGLAGGPDTGELFF. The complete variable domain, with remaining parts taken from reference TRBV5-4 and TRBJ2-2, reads ETGVTQSPTHLIKTRGQQVTLRCSSQSGHNTVSWYQQALGQGPQFIFQYYREEENGRGNFPPRFSGLQFPNYSSELNVNALELDDSALYLCASSFGLAGGPDTGELFFGEGSRLTVL.